The source of this T cell receptor (beta chain) is a study of shared clonotypes between healthy human individuals. Study-level results: Naive CD4 clonotypes overlapped across several donors at about 5%.

The CDR3 covers 18 residues. The V end lost 1 base, the J end lost 7 bases, and 23 bases lay between the germline ends. CDR1 is LNHDA, CDR2 SQIVND, per germline (reference sequence). In the study's own analysis: Filtering differed for immunoSEQ, which gave only junction sequences without quality scores. Repertoires were generated with immunoSEQ multiplex PCR, while TCRdb's copy carries only in-frame clones and drops some. For V, J and clone size, that table is used; D and trimming come from the DNA. Of 2 million to 2.5 million clones listed, 92% were seen once; the top ten hold 0.37%. Regarding this clone: Its target is not known.

The chain couples TRBV19 to TRBJ1-5, with unresolved D. The sample was naive CD4+ T cells from PBMCs. Subset noted: CD45RA+ positively selected. The TCR originated in a man younger than 35 in good health. Some clones in this sample may be carry-over from other donors' samples. This CDR3 is CASSIVGFEGKNHQPQHF. As DNA, the CDR3 is TGTGCCAGTAGTATAGTGGGTTTCGAAGGGAAAAATCACCAGCCCCAGCATTTT.